A single sample is the source of the 5 T cell receptor beta chains below, sequenced in a study of blood T cell repertoires in COVID-19. TCRdb's copy holds only in-frame clones and misses some; the assay was immunoSEQ multiplex PCR. The sample has some 160,000 clones, about nine tenths seen once. Sequencing was performed on peripheral blood. These receptors were taken from an older woman with acute or convalescent COVID-19.

The chain joins TRBV3-1 (or the pseudogene TRBV3-2) to TRBJ2-7; the D gene is possibly TRBD1 (7 bases). The germline CDR1 and CDR2 sequences are LGHDT and YNNKEL (reference sequence). V lost 0 bases, J lost 3 bases, and 15 bases lay in between. This CDR3 has 16 amino acids. The CDR3 protein is CASSQDRGTANYEQYF. CDR3 in DNA: TGTGCCAGCAGCCAAGATCGGGGGACAGCTAACTACGAGCAGTACTTC.

V is TRBV28 and J is TRBJ2-4; TRBD2 might be the D (6 bases). V gave up 4 bases and J gave up 0 bases, with 13 bases separating them. From germline, CDR1 is MDHEN and CDR2 SYDVKM. The CDR3 runs 16 residues. The CDR3 region has the DNA TGTGCCAGCAGTTCTACCGGCGGGGTAGCCAAAAACATTCAGTACTTC. Translating it yields CASSSTGGVAKNIQYF.

The chain recombines TRBV7-2 with TRBJ2-5; 10 nucleotides line up with TRBD1. V dropped 5 bases and J dropped 4; count of bases not matched to a gene: 4. CDR3 size: 14 residues. Germline assignment: CDR1 SGHTA and CDR2 FQGNSA. In DNA, the CDR3 is TGTGCCAGCAGCGGGGGGACAGGGGTAGAGACCCAGTACTTC. The encoded protein is CASSGGTGVETQYF.

This chain's CDR3 is CASTLRQGSYEQYF. Written as DNA, the CDR3 is TGTGCCAGTACTCTCCGACAGGGGTCCTACGAGCAGTACTTC. The chain carries TRBV19 and TRBJ2-7, with 8 bases aligning to TRBD1. Germline assignment: CDR1 LNHDA and CDR2 SQIVND (reference sequence). The V gene end was trimmed by 7 bases and the J gene end by 1 base; junction bases not matched to a gene: 6. This CDR3 contains 14 residues.

The chain is built from TRBV9 and TRBJ2-1; D might be TRBD2 (6 bases). The V gene lost 0 bases and the J gene lost 5 bases, with 15 bases spanning the gap. Per the germline V gene, CDR1 is SGDLS and CDR2 is YYNGEE. CDR3 length: 16 residues. The DNA for the CDR3 is TGTGCCAGCAGCGTAGGGGCGTTTTCGGGGGACAATGAGCAGTTCTTC. Protein sequence: CASSVGAFSGDNEQFF.